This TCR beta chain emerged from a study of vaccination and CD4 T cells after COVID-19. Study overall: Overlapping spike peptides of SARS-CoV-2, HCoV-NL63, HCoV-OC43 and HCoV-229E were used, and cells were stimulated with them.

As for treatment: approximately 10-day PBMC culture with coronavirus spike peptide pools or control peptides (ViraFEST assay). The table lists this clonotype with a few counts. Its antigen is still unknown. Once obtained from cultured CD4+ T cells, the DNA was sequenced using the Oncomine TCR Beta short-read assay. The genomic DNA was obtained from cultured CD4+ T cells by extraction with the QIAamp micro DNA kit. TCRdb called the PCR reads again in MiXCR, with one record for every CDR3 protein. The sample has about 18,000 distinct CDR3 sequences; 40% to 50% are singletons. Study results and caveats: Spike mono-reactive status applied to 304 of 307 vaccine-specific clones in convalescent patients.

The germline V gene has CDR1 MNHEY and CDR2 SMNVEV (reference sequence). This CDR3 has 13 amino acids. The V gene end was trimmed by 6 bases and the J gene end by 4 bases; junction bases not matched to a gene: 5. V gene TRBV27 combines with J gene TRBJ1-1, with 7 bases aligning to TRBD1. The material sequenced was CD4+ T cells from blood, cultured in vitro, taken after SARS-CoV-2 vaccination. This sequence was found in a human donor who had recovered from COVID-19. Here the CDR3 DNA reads TGTGCCAGCAGCATAGGGGGCAGCACTGAAGCTTTCTTT. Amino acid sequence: CASSIGGSTEAFF.